At least ten counts were recorded for the clone carrying this T cell receptor beta chain. Germline-derived CDR1 and CDR2 are MNHEY and SVGAGI. V was clipped by 2 bases and J by 6 bases; unmatched bases: 9. The CDR3 is made up of 15 amino acids. The sample belongs to a study of control samples from healthy donors and cancer patients. Method: immunoSEQ multiplex PCR; TCRdb's copy keeps in-frame clones and lacks some. The table includes under 200,000 clones, around 90% detected once. Sequenced material: blood. This TCR was recovered from a young woman in good health. The V gene is TRBV6-5, the J gene TRBJ1-1; 7 bases agree with TRBD1. CDR3 in amino acids: CASSYGDSYVAEAFF. As DNA, the CDR3 is TGTGCCAGCAGTTACGGGGACAGTTACGTCGCTGAAGCTTTCTTT.